This T cell receptor beta chain was sequenced in a study of blood T cell repertoires in COVID-19. Study-level background: COVID-19 samples from acute and convalescent phases originated in the United States, Italy and Spain.

Sequencing was performed with immunoSEQ multiplex PCR; in TCRdb, only in-frame clones are kept and a portion is missing. Here the sample spans about 140,000 clones, 80% to 90% being singletons. The source of this sequence is a man in his fifties or sixties with active or convalescent COVID-19. Specimen: peripheral blood.

This CDR3 is CASNRGIGQPQHF. The CDR3 nucleotides read TGTGCCAGCAACAGGGGTATAGGTCAGCCCCAGCATTTT. This chain joins TRBV6-5 and TRBJ1-5; 7 positions agree with TRBD1. The germline gives CDR1 MNHEY, CDR2 SVGAGI. The CDR3 consists of 13 residues. J was trimmed by 6 bases and V by 7 bases; bases with no gene match: 6.